This entry lists 9 T cell receptor beta chains sequenced from one sample in a study of blood T cell repertoires in COVID-19. Sequencing used immunoSEQ multiplex PCR; TCRdb keeps in-frame clones, though not all of them. The table includes approximately 250,000 clones, approximately 86% detected once. Source material: peripheral blood. The receptor set was obtained from a human donor in a cohort sampled during active COVID-19.

The J gene is TRBJ2-1, the V gene TRBV12-3 or TRBV12-4, with 7 bases aligning to TRBD1. The CDR3 is 13 amino acids. Germline trimming cut 6 bases from V and 6 bases from J; bases unmatched to any gene: 5. The CDR3 DNA sequence: TGTGCCAGCAGGAGGGACAGTTCCAATGAGCAGTTCTTC. This sequence encodes CASRRDSSNEQFF.

V and J are TRBV7-2 and TRBJ2-7; 7 bases map to TRBD2. The V gene end was trimmed by 0 bases and the J gene end by 9 bases; junction bases not matched to a gene: 11. From germline, CDR1 is SGHTA and CDR2 FQGNSA. There are 15 residues in the CDR3. The CDR3 DNA reads TGTGCCAGCAGCTTAGCGGGAGGGCCTGAAGTCGTGCAGTACTTC. It is translated as CASSLAGGPEVVQYF.

The V and J genes are TRBV9 and TRBJ1-3; unclear D gene. Germline V gene lookup returns CDR1 SGDLS and CDR2 YYNGEE. The CDR3 extends over 15 amino acids. V lost 0 bases and J 0 bases, leaving 7 bases between the germline ends. The CDR3 DNA sequence: TGTGCCAGCAGCGTAGGTCAGGACTCTGGAAACACCATATATTTT. Amino acid sequence: CASSVGQDSGNTIYF.

The CDR3 DNA sequence: TGTGCCAGCAGCGTAGCTCCCCGGGGGAGGCAAGAGACCCAGTACTTC. This sequence encodes CASSVAPRGRQETQYF. The chain combines TRBV9 with TRBJ2-5; perhaps TRBD2 as D (6 bases). Germline values: CDR1 SGDLS, CDR2 YYNGEE. The germline V and J ends were trimmed by 0 bases and 2 bases, with 14 bases remaining between them. The CDR3 has 16 residues.

The chain links TRBV5-1 to TRBJ1-2; no clear D gene. Trimming removed 5 bases from V and 3 bases from J, with 20 bases in between. Germline V gene lookup returns CDR1 SGHRS and CDR2 YFSETQ. There are 16 residues in the CDR3. The CDR3: CASSANYPSGYYGYTF. The CDR3 coding sequence is TGCGCCAGCAGTGCCAATTACCCTTCGGGGTACTATGGCTACACCTTC. Drawing the rest from reference TRBV5-1 and TRBJ1-2, the complete variable domain is KAGVTQTPRYLIKTRGQQVTLSCSPISGHRSVSWYQQTPGQGLQFLFEYFSETQRNKGNFPGRFSGRQFSNSRSEMNVSTLELGDSALYLCASSANYPSGYYGYTFGSGTRLTVV.

The chain recombines TRBV5-1 with TRBJ2-1; 12 positions agree with TRBD2. CDR1 and CDR2 from the germline V gene are SGHRS and YFSETQ. The trim removed 0 bases at V and 2 bases at J, leaving 6 bases unmatched. The CDR3 consists of 18 residues. For the CDR3, the DNA is TGCGCCAGCAGCTTGGAACTAGCGGGAGGCTACCCCTACAATGAGCAGTTCTTC. Translating it yields CASSLELAGGYPYNEQFF.

This clone has only a few counts. The chain joins TRBV6-5 to TRBJ1-1; possible D gene TRBD1, 5 bases. The CDR3 extends over 13 amino acids. The V and J ends lost 8 bases and 7 bases respectively, with 17 bases between them. Germline loops: CDR1 MNHEY, CDR2 SVGAGI. DNA for the CDR3: TGTGCCAGCGAGACGCCAGGGTTGGTTGAAGCTTTCTTT. Translated, it gives CASETPGLVEAFF.

In this sample, this clone turned up a few times. This chain links TRBV9 with TRBJ1-6; 7 bases agree with TRBD1. In germline, CDR1 is SGDLS, CDR2 YYNGEE. The CDR3 consists of 18 residues. J lost 7 bases, V lost 4 bases, and 17 bases had no gene match. CDR3 DNA sequence: TGTGCCAGCAGCCCCCTATTTGATTACAGGGGTCAAAATTCACCCCTCCACTTT. Encoded protein: CASSPLFDYRGQNSPLHF.

The chain is built from TRBV7-9 and TRBJ1-1; 8 nucleotides line up with TRBD1. The CDR3 runs to 16 residues. Trimming removed 5 bases from V and 0 bases from J; junction bases left unmatched: 8. Per germline, CDR1 SEHNR and CDR2 FQNEAQ (reference sequence). The CDR3 sequence is CASSTDRGLMNTEAFF. For the CDR3, the DNA is TGTGCCAGCAGCACAGACAGGGGTCTTATGAACACTGAAGCTTTCTTT.